Listed below are T cell receptor beta chains from one sample, sequenced in a study of PD-L1 blockade in urothelial cancer. Data came from immunoSEQ multiplex PCR; TCRdb stores just in-frame clones and leaves some out. This table has about 74,000 clones, 90% appearing once. The material was PBMCs, obtained around atezolizumab (anti-PD-L1) treatment. These receptors all come from a man between 70 and 80 years old with urothelial cancer. The CDR3 runs from the conserved cysteine through the conserved F or W. A D gene is named only where the DNA matches it firmly. Not every row has a clone size; where given, it reads once, few, many or a size class.

clone size	CDR3 length	V gene	D gene	J gene	CDR3 DNA	CDR3 protein
once	14	TRBV19	TRBD1	TRBJ2-1	TGTGCCAGTAGTATAGGGACAGGGGTCAATGAGCAGTTCTTC	CASSIGTGVNEQFF
-	14	TRBV28	-	TRBJ1-4	TGTGCCAGCAGTCCCCCCGGGGAGGGGGAAAAACTGTTTTTT	CASSPPGEGEKLFF
-	12	TRBV6-5	-	TRBJ2-3	TGTGCCAGCAGCCCGACGGGAAATACGCAGTATTTT	CASSPTGNTQYF
-	12	TRBV6-1	TRBD1	TRBJ2-7	TGTGCCAGCGCAAGGGACAGATACGAGCAGTACTTC	CASARDRYEQYF
few	14	TRBV28	-	TRBJ1-5	TGTGCCAGCAGTTTTAGAGACTACAATCAGCCCCAGCATTTT	CASSFRDYNQPQHF
-	14	TRBV19	-	TRBJ2-5	TGTGCCAGTAGTATCCCCACCATGGCTGAGACCCAGTACTTC	CASSIPTMAETQYF
-	14	TRBV9	-	TRBJ1-1	TGTGCCAGCAGCGTGGGGGGGCGCGGGACTGAAGCTTTCTTT	CASSVGGRGTEAFF
-	16	TRBV19	TRBD1	TRBJ1-1	TGTGCCAGTAGTTTTCGGGGCAGGGGGCAATGGACTGAAGCTTTCTTT	CASSFRGRGQWTEAFF
-	15	TRBV28	-	TRBJ2-7	TGTGCCAGCACCTCATGGGGCTCCTCAGGCTACGAGCAGTACTTC	CASTSWGSSGYEQYF
-	19	TRBV19	TRBD2	TRBJ2-3	TGTGCCAGTAGTCTCGGACAGGGGGGACTAGCGGGAGGGTCCGGTACGCAGTATTTT	CASSLGQGGLAGGSGTQYF
-	15	TRBV7-9	-	TRBJ1-4	TGTGCCAGCAGCGAGACCGGGACATTTTATGAAAAACTGTTTTTT	CASSETGTFYEKLFF
-	14	TRBV9	-	TRBJ2-7	TGTGCCAGCAGCGTAGTTGCAGGCTCCTACGAGCAGTACTTC	CASSVVAGSYEQYF
-	14	TRBV18	TRBD2	TRBJ2-7	TGTGCCAGCTCACCTAGCGGGAGCGACAACGAGCAGTACTTC	CASSPSGSDNEQYF
-	16	TRBV9	-	TRBJ2-3	TGTGCCAGCAGCGTAGCGGGTCAATCTAGCACAGATACGCAGTATTTT	CASSVAGQSSTDTQYF
-	15	TRBV2	TRBD2	TRBJ2-1	TGTGCCAGCAGTGCAGAGGGACTAGGTGGGAATGAGCAGTTCTTC	CASSAEGLGGNEQFF
-	11	TRBV10-3	-	TRBJ2-3	TGTGCCACAGTAGCGACAGATACGCAGTATTTT	CATVATDTQYF
-	19	TRBV28	TRBD2	TRBJ2-1	TGTGCCAGCAGTTCCAGCCGGGGAGCAAGCGGGAGAACGTTGAATGAGCAGTTCTTC	CASSSSRGASGRTLNEQFF
-	19	TRBV9	-	TRBJ2-2	TGTGCCAGCAGCCGAAGAACCTTAGGGACCCAGCGGGACACCGGGGAGCTGTTTTTT	CASSRRTLGTQRDTGELFF
-	16	TRBV5-4	TRBD2	TRBJ2-7	TGTGCCAGCAGCTTGGCGGGAGGGGTGTTCGTCCACGAGCAGTACTTC	CASSLAGGVFVHEQYF
-	19	TRBV6-1	TRBD2	TRBJ2-5	TGTGCCAGCAGTGAAGCGATACGAGGACTAGCGGGCCTCCAAGAGACCCAGTACTTC	CASSEAIRGLAGLQETQYF
once	17	TRBV5-1	TRBD1	TRBJ2-3	TGCGCCAGCAGCTTACAAACCGGGACAGATAGCACAGATACGCAGTATTTT	CASSLQTGTDSTDTQYF
-	14	TRBV4-2	-	TRBJ2-7	TGTGCCAGCAGCCAAGCTAGGGGAATTGGGGAGCAGTACTTC	CASSQARGIGEQYF
-	15	TRBV6-1	-	TRBJ2-2	TGTGCCAGTAAATATAGCCCCCATGGCACCGGGGAGCTGTTTTTT	CASKYSPHGTGELFF
once	13	TRBV5-6	-	TRBJ2-7	TGTGCCAGCAGCTTGGCAGGGAGGTACGAGCAGTACTTC	CASSLAGRYEQYF
-	19	TRBV7-9	-	TRBJ1-4	TGTGCCAGCAGCTTAGTCAGGACCGGTGTACACAAGGGGTATGAAAAACTGTTTTTT	CASSLVRTGVHKGYEKLFF
-	14	TRBV5-1	-	TRBJ2-4	TGCGCCAGCAGCTTGTTCCCCGAAGGGGACATTCAGTACTTC	CASSLFPEGDIQYF
-	14	TRBV7-8	-	TRBJ2-7	TGTGCCAGCAGCTTAGGGAGACAGGCCAGGTGGCAGTACTTC	CASSLGRQARWQYF
-	15	TRBV2	-	TRBJ1-5	TGTGCCAGCAGTGCAGGGACTCGGGGCAATCAGCCCCAGCATTTT	CASSAGTRGNQPQHF
-	14	TRBV5-4	-	TRBJ2-7	TGTGCCAGCAGCGTGGGAAGCTCAGGCTACGAGCAGTACTTC	CASSVGSSGYEQYF
-	16	TRBV6-5	TRBD2	TRBJ2-3	TGTGCCAGCAGTTACTCGCTAGCGGGTATAACAGATACGCAGTATTTT	CASSYSLAGITDTQYF
-	13	TRBV11-3	TRBD2	TRBJ2-1	TGTGCCAGCAGCGTTGCTAGCGGTAATGAGCAGTTCTTC	CASSVASGNEQFF
-	18	TRBV28	TRBD1	TRBJ2-1	TGTGCCAGCAGCGCCGGGAGGAAGTGGACAGGGGTATACAATGAGCAGTTCTTC	CASSAGRKWTGVYNEQFF
-	14	TRBV28	TRBD1	TRBJ2-7	TGTGCCAGCATTGGGGACAGGGGAACCTACGAGCAGTACTTC	CASIGDRGTYEQYF
once	12	TRBV19	-	TRBJ2-1	TGTGCCAGTAGTATAGGGAGCTATGAGCAGTTCTTC	CASSIGSYEQFF
-	18	TRBV7-6	-	TRBJ2-3	TGTGCCAGCAGCTCCTACCCCTTGGGTCAGACAGGCACAGATACGCAGTATTTT	CASSSYPLGQTGTDTQYF
-	18	TRBV28	-	TRBJ1-4	TGTGCCAGCAGTTTATACCCACAGGGAAGGACAACTAATGAAAAACTGTTTTTT	CASSLYPQGRTTNEKLFF
-	14	TRBV9	TRBD1	TRBJ2-7	TGTGCCAGCAGCCCCCGGGACAGGGGCTACGAGCAGTACTTC	CASSPRDRGYEQYF
-	16	TRBV4-1	TRBD2	TRBJ2-3	TGCGCCAGCAGCCAAGAGGGTAGCGGGAGTTCGGATACGCAGTATTTT	CASSQEGSGSSDTQYF
-	17	TRBV5-4	TRBD1	TRBJ1-4	TGTGCCAGCAGCAAGGGGGCGGCTTGGGGAACTAATGAAAAACTGTTTTTT	CASSKGAAWGTNEKLFF
-	14	TRBV2	-	TRBJ1-1	TGTGCCAGCACTCCGGACGGGATGAACACTGAAGCTTTCTTT	CASTPDGMNTEAFF
few	13	TRBV10-3	TRBD2	TRBJ2-7	TGTGCCATCAGACTAGCGCTTACCTACGAGCAGTACTTC	CAIRLALTYEQYF
few	15	TRBV7-2	-	TRBJ2-7	TGTGCCAGCAGTCACCCGGGACTCCGTCGCCACGAGCAGTACTTC	CASSHPGLRRHEQYF
-	14	TRBV7-8	-	TRBJ2-3	TGTGCCAGCAGCTTATTGATCCGAGGAGATACGCAGTATTTT	CASSLLIRGDTQYF
-	14	TRBV7-2	-	TRBJ2-5	TGTGCCAGCAGCTTAGTTGCTAGCAAAGAGACCCAGTACTTC	CASSLVASKETQYF
-	16	TRBV19	TRBD2	TRBJ2-1	TGTGCCAGTAGTTCACAAGCGGGAGGGATTTACAATGAGCAGTTCTTC	CASSSQAGGIYNEQFF
few	10	TRBV20-1	-	TRBJ1-1	TGCAGTGCTAGAGTTACGGGGGCTTTCTTT	CSARVTGAFF
-	15	TRBV11-2	TRBD1	TRBJ2-1	TGTGCCAGCAGCCCGGGACAGGGCACCTACAATGAGCAGTTCTTC	CASSPGQGTYNEQFF
-	14	TRBV7-9	-	TRBJ1-1	TGTGCCAGCAGCTTAGAGTCAGGGTCCACTGAAGCTTTCTTT	CASSLESGSTEAFF
-	17	TRBV11-3	-	TRBJ2-1	TGTGCCAGCAGCTTAGGTGGCGCGGGACCCCGAGGGAATGAGCAGTTCTTC	CASSLGGAGPRGNEQFF
-	12	TRBV10-3	-	TRBJ1-5	TGTGCCATCGGCGACAGAAATCAGCCCCAGCATTTT	CAIGDRNQPQHF
-	18	TRBV18	-	TRBJ1-3	TGTGCCAGCTCACCTATCAAACGGACGGGGAGCTCTGGAAACACCATATATTTT	CASSPIKRTGSSGNTIYF
-	15	TRBV6-6	TRBD2	TRBJ2-7	TGTGCCAGCAGTTACTCGACTAGCGGGTGGTACGAGCAGTACTTC	CASSYSTSGWYEQYF
few	17	TRBV28	TRBD2	TRBJ2-2	TGTGCCAGCAGTCCGTTTACTAGCGGGAGAGGTGCCGGGGAGCTGTTTTTT	CASSPFTSGRGAGELFF
-	14	TRBV5-8	TRBD1	TRBJ1-2	TGTGCCAGCAGCTTGCGGCAGGGGGCCTATGGCTACACCTTC	CASSLRQGAYGYTF
-	16	TRBV11-2	TRBD2	TRBJ2-4	TGTGCCAGCAGCTCAGGGGCGGGAGGGCCGAACGGCATTCAGTACTTC	CASSSGAGGPNGIQYF
-	14	TRBV28	-	TRBJ2-3	TGTGCCAGCGGGAGTTCGAGGTTCACAGATACGCAGTATTTT	CASGSSRFTDTQYF
-	18	TRBV11-2	-	TRBJ2-4	TGTGCCAGCAGTCAACCGAAAACGACAGGCCGACTCAAAAACATTCAGTACTTC	CASSQPKTTGRLKNIQYF
-	16	TRBV5-1	TRBD2	TRBJ2-1	TGCGCCAGCAGCTTGTTAGCGGGAGCCTCCTACAATGAGCAGTTCTTC	CASSLLAGASYNEQFF